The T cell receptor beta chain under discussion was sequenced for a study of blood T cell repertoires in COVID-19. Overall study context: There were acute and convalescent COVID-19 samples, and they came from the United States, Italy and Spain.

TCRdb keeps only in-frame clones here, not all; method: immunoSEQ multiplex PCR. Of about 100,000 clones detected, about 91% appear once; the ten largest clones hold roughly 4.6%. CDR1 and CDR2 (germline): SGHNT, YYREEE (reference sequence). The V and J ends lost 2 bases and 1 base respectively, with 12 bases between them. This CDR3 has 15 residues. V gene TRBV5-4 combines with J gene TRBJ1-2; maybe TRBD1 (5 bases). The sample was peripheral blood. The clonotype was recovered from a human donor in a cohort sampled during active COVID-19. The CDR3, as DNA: TGTGCCAGCAGCTTAGTGACACAGGATAACTATGGCTACACCTTC. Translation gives CASSLVTQDNYGYTF.